The clone carrying this T cell receptor beta chain turned up a few times. These data originate in a study of early T cells in non-severe SARS-CoV-2 infection. TCRdb re-analysed the 5' RACE reads in MiXCR, keeping a single row per CDR3 protein. Seen here are 30,000 to 35,000 distinct CDR3 sequences, 4.6% observed once, and the top ten hold about 12%. This receptor was identified in an adult who was a healthcare worker with PCR-confirmed SARS-CoV-2 infection or an uninfected control (not recorded which). Sequenced sample: whole blood.

CDR3 residues: CASRPGRSSYEQYF. The CDR3 DNA is TGCGCCAGCAGGCCGGGACGGAGCTCCTACGAGCAGTACTTC. The chain uses TRBV10-2 and TRBJ2-7; D tentatively fits TRBD1 or TRBD2 (5 bases each). The germline CDR1 and CDR2 sequences are WSHSY and SAAADI. Trimming left V 6 bases short and J 0 bases short, with 12 bases between. This CDR3 has 14 residues.